The rows below give T cell receptor beta chains drawn from one sample of a study of blood T cell repertoires in COVID-19. Clones were sequenced by immunoSEQ multiplex PCR, and TCRdb holds only the in-frame ones, with some missing. Of some 70,000 clones listed, roughly 85% were seen once; the top ten hold about 40%. Sequenced input: peripheral blood. These TCRs come from a woman in her fifties or sixties with COVID-19, enrolled during active disease. Each CDR3 is given without its conserved first and last residue.

TRBV12-5 | ASGLATTSGGYNEQF
TRBV5-4 | ASSLTGTGPETQY
TRBV20-1 | SARTGGTIY
TRBV9 | ASSPWTSGREEQY
TRBV7-9 | ASSLGGGAYNEQF
TRBV9 | ASSVTASGGYNEQF
TRBV29-1 | SVSSSASTDTQY
TRBV28 | ASSSLYSGNTIY
TRBV10-3 | AIRKRTGDNSPLH
TRBV19 | ASSMMGQGALGYT
TRBV3-1/TRBV3-2 | ASSQGRGLMNEQF
TRBV7-9 | ASSPSEHNEKLF
TRBV28 | ASRGAGETQY
TRBV2 | ASSVQGLMNTEAF
TRBV7-2 | ASSSPGWSTQY